The sequence of this TCR beta chain was determined in a study of blood T cell repertoires in COVID-19. In the study overall: Sample material is recorded as cDNA or gDNA derived from T cells, B-cell-depleted T cells, or PBMCs.

This clone has a handful of counts. Some clones are missing from TCRdb's copy, which holds only in-frame ones; the method was immunoSEQ multiplex PCR. The sample lists 180,000 or so clones, 80% to 85% seen once, with around 7.5% in the top ten. Trimming took off 2 bases at V and 3 bases at J, with 13 bases between the two ends. The CDR3 covers 15 residues. CDR1 is MDHEN and CDR2 is SYDVKM in the germline V gene. The source is a man aged 35-49 years who had recovered from COVID-19. The specimen sequenced was PBMCs or T cells enriched from blood (not recorded which). V is TRBV28 and J is TRBJ1-1; D not resolved. The CDR3 is CASSLNGEQDTEAFF. The CDR3 DNA reads TGTGCCAGCAGTTTAAATGGGGAGCAGGACACTGAAGCTTTCTTT.